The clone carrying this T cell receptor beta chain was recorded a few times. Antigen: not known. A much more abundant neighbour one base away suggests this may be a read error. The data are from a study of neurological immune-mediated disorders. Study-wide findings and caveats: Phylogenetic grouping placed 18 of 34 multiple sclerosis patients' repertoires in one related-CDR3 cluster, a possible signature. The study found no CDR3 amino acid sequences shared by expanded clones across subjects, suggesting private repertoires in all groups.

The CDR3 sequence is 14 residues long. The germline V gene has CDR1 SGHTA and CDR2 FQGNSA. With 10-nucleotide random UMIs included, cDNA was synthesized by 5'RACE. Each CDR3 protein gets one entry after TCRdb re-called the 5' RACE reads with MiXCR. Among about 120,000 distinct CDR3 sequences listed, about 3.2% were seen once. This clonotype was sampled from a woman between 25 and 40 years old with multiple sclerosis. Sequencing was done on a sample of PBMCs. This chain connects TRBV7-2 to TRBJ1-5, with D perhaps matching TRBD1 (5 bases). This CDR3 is CASSIEGGDQPQNF. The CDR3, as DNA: TGTGCCAGCAGCATCGAGGGAGGGGATCAGCCCCAGAATTTT.